This TCR beta chain was identified in a study of T cells after yellow fever vaccination. This CDR3 has 14 amino acids. Germline values: CDR1 SQVTM, CDR2 ANQGSEA. V gave up 6 bases and J gave up 1 base, with 13 bases separating them. MiXCR was run by TCRdb on the 5' RACE reads, yielding one entry per CDR3 protein. The sample has some 63,000 distinct CDR3 sequences, roughly 7.3% seen once. This clonotype was seen at least ten times. The sequencing used CD8+ T cells sorted from PBMCs, collected 15 days after the yellow fever booster vaccination. The clonotype comes from a young man who received the YFV17D yellow fever vaccine. The V and J genes are TRBV29-1 and TRBJ2-4, with D perhaps TRBD1 (6 bases). Here the CDR3 reads CSVNDRSAKNIQYF. The CDR3 coding sequence is TGCAGCGTAAACGACAGGTCTGCCAAAAACATTCAGTACTTC.